This TCR beta chain was recovered during a study of T cells after yellow fever vaccination. Only a few counts were recorded for this clonotype. The CDR3 runs 13 residues. Germline V CDR1 and CDR2: MNHEY, SVGAGI. The V and J ends lost 10 bases and 0 bases respectively, with 10 bases between them. One entry per CDR3 protein results from TCRdb running MiXCR on the 5' RACE reads. Altogether 250,000 to 400,000 distinct CDR3 sequences are present, over 3.5% being singletons, with the ten largest covering roughly a fifth. The receptor was isolated from a man between 18 and 35 years old who received the YFV17D yellow fever vaccine. The source was PBMCs, collected 15 days after the yellow fever booster vaccination. The chain links TRBV6-5 to TRBJ1-5; no clear D gene. The CDR3: CATSFGSNQPQHF. CDR3 nucleotide sequence: TGTGCCACTTCGTTTGGTAGCAATCAGCCCCAGCATTTT.